The source of this T cell receptor beta chain is a study of tumor-infiltrating lymphocytes in primary liver carcinoma. On the study more broadly: Patients underwent surgical resection for primary liver carcinoma.

Regarding the study as a whole: Reduced overlap was seen in tumor-adjacent and tumor-blood pairs versus tumor region pairs.

Concerning this clonotype itself: Its antigen is undetermined.

Germline V gives CDR1 SGHAT, CDR2 FQDESV (reference sequence). Trimming stripped 3 bases from V and 13 bases from J, with 22 bases between. This CDR3 has 14 amino acids. Total RNA (around 0.45 ug) served as template for TCR beta cDNA synthesis primed by a constant-region primer. Three nested multiplex PCR rounds of slightly modified ARM-PCR generated TCR beta libraries. Use of TRBV1-TRBV30 forward primers with a C-beta reverse primer characterized the first two PCR rounds, which lasted about 10 cycles each. TCRdb ran MiXCR on the multiplex PCR reads and lists one entry per CDR3 protein. The repertoire includes fewer than 350,000 distinct CDR3 sequences, 65% of them detected once, and about 8.4% sits in the top ten. Researchers drew blood RNA from unsorted whole blood and extracted germline DNA as well. Treatment-naive at the time, the patients had chronic HBV infection.

Sequencing input: peripheral blood. This sequence was found in a middle-aged man with primary liver carcinoma and hepatitis B virus infection. V and J are TRBV11-1 and TRBJ2-7; a weak D match, TRBD1 (6 bases). This CDR3 reads CASSFGQGFDEYYF. In DNA, the CDR3 is TGTGCCAGCAGCTTTGGGCAGGGGTTCGACGAGTACTACTTC.